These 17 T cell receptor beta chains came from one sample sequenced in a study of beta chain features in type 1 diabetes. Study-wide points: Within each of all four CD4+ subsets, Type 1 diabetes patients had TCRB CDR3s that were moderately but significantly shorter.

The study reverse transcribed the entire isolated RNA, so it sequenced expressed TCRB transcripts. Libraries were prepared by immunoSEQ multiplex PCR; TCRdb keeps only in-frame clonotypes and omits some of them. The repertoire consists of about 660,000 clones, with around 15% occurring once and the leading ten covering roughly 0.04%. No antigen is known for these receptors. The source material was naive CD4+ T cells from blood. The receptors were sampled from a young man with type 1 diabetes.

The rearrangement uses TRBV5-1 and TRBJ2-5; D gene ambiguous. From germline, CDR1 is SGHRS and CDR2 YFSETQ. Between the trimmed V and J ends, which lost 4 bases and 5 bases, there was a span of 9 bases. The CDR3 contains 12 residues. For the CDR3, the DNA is TGCGCCAGCAGCGAGGTTCATGAGACCCAGTACTTC. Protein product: CASSEVHETQYF.

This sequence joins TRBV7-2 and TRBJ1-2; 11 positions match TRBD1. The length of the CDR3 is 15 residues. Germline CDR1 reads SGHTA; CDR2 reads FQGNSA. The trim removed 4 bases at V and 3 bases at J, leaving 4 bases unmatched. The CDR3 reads CASSSGQGAYYGYTF. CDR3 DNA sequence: TGTGCCAGCAGCTCCGGACAGGGGGCCTACTATGGCTACACCTTC.

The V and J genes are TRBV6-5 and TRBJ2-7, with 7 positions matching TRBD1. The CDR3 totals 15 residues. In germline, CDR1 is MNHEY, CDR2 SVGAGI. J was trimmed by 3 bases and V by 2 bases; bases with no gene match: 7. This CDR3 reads CASSYRIQGSYEQYF. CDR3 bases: TGTGCCAGCAGTTACCGAATACAGGGGAGCTACGAGCAGTACTTC.

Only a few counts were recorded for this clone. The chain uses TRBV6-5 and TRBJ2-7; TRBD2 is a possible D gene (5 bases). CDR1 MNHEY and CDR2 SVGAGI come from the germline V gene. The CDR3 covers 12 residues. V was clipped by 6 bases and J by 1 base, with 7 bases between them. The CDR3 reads CASRTGSYEQYF. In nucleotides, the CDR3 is TGTGCCAGCAGGACGGGGTCCTACGAGCAGTACTTC.

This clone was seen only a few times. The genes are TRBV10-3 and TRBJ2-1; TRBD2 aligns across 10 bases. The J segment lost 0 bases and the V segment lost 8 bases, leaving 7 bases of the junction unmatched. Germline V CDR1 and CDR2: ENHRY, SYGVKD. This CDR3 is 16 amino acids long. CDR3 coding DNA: TGTGCCATCGGGAAGCGGGAGGGAAGCTCCTACAATGAGCAGTTCTTC. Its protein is CAIGKREGSSYNEQFF.

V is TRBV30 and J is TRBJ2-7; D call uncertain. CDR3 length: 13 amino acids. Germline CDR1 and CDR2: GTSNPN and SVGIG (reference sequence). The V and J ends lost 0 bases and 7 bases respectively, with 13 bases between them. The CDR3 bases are TGTGCCTGGAGTGTAAGGGCCCTGACTGAGCAGTACTTC. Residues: CAWSVRALTEQYF.

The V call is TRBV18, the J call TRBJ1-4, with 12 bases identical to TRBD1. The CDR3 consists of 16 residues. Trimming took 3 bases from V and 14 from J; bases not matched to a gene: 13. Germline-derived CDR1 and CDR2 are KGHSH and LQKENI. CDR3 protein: CASSPGQGARMMGLFF. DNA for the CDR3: TGTGCCAGCTCACCGGGACAGGGGGCCCGAATGATGGGGCTGTTTTTT.

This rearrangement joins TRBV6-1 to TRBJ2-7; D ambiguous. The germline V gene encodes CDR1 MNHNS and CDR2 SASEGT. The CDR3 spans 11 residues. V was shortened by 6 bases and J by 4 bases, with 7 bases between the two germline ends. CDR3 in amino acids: CASSVRYEQYF. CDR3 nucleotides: TGTGCCAGCAGCGTGAGGTACGAGCAGTACTTC.

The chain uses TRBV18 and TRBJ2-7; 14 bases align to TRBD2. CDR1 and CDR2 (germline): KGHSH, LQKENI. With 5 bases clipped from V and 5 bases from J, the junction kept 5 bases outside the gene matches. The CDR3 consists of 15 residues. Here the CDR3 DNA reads TGTGCCAGCTCAGGCCCGGGACTAGCGGGAGACGAGCAGTACTTC. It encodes CASSGPGLAGDEQYF.

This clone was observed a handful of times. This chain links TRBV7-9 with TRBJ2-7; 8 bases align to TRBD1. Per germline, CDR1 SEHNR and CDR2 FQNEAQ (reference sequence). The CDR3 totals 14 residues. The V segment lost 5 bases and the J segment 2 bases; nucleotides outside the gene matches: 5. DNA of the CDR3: TGTGCCAGCAGCCAAACGACAGGGGCCTACGAGCAGTACTTC. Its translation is CASSQTTGAYEQYF.

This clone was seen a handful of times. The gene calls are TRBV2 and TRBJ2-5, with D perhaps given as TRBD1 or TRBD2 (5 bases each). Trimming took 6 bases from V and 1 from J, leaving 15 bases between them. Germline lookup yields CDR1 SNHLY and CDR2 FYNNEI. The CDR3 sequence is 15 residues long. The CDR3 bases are TGTGCCAGCAGGGGCCCCGGGGCCATCCAAGAGACCCAGTACTTC. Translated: CASRGPGAIQETQYF.

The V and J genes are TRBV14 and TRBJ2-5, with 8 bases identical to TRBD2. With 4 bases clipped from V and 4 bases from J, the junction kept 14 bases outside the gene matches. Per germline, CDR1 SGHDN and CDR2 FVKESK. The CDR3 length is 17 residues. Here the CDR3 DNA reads TGTGCCAGCAGCCCCCCCACGGGGGGGAACGCCGCAGAGACCCAGTACTTC. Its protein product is CASSPPTGGNAAETQYF.

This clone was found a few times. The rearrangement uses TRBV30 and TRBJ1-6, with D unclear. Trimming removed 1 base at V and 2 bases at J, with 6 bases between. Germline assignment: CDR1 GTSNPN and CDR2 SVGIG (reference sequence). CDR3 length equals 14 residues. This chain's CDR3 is CAWSGVAYNSPLHF. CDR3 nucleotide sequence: TGTGCCTGGAGTGGGGTAGCCTATAATTCACCCCTCCACTTT.

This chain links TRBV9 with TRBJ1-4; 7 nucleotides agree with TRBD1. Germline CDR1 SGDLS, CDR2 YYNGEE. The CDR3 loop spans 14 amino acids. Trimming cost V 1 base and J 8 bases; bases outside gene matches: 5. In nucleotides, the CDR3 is TGTGCCAGCAGCGTAAGCCAGGGGGACGAAAAACTGTTTTTT. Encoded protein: CASSVSQGDEKLFF.

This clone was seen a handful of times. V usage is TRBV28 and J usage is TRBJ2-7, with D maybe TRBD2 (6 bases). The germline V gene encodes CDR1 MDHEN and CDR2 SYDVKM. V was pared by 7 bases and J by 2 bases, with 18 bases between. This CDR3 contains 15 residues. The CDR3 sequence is CASTLGGSRAYEQYF. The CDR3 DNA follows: TGTGCCAGCACCCTCGGAGGGAGCAGGGCCTACGAGCAGTACTTC.

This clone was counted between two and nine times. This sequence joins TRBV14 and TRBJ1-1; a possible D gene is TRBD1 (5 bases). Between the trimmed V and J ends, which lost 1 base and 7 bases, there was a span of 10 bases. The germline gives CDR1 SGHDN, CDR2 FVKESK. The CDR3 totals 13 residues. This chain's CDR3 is CASSQGRRGEAFF. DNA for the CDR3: TGTGCCAGCAGCCAAGGACGGAGGGGTGAAGCTTTCTTT.

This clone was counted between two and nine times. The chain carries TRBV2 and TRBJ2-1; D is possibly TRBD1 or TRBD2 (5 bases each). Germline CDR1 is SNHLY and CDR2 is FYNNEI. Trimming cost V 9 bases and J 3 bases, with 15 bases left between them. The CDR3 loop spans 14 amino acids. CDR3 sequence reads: CASGGRTLYNEQFF. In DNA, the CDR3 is TGTGCCAGTGGGGGACGCACCCTCTACAATGAGCAGTTCTTC. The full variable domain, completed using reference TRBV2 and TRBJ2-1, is EPEVTQTPSHQVTQMGQEVILRCVPISNHLYFYWYRQILGQKVEFLVSFYNNEISEKSEIFDDQFSVERPDGSNFTLKIRSTKLEDSAMYFCASGGRTLYNEQFFGPGTRLTVL.